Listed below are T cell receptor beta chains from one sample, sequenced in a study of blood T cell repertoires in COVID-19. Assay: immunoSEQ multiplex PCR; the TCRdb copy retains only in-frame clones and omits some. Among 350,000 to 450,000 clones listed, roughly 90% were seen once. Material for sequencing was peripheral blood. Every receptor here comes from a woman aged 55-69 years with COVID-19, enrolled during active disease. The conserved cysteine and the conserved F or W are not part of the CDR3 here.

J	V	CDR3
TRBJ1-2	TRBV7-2	ASSQDRQLYGYT
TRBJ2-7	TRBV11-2	ASSFLAGALYEQY
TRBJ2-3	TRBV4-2	ASSQDGLAGGLTDTQY
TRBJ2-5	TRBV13	ASSSPADSETQY
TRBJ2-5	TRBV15	ATSRDRLAAYQETQY
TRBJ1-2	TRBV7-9	ASSFSQANYGYT
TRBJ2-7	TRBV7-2	ASSLSLGGPYEQY
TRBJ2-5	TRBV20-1	SASRLEWKAQY
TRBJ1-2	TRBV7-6	ASSLKGDLYGYT
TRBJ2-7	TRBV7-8	ASSPKAGQGYEQY
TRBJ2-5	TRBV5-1	ASSLDRAYQETQY
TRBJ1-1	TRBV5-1	ASSLGQMNTEAF
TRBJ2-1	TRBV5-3	ARSLDGVWQF
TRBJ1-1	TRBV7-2	ASTWGEWTGTTEAF
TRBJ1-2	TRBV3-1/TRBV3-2	ASSQDTRGHGYT
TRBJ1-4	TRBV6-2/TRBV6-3	ASSLSWTGHEKLF
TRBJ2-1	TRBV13	ASSSTTGLYNEQF
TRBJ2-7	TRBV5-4	ASSPGLNYEQY
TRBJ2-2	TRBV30	AWIEGNTGELF
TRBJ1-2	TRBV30	AWSRTPGGNYGYT
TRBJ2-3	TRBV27	ASSLAGTSVDTQY
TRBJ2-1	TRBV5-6	ASSLGDSYNEQF
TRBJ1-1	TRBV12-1	ASSSGTGRTEAF
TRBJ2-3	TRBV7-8	ASSIPLAGSTDTQY
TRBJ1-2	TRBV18	ASSLRLGDRESGYT
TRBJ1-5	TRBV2	ASTLGEAQPQH
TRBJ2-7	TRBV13	ASSPRTGGYYEQY
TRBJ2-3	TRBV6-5	ASSYSFSTGSDTQY
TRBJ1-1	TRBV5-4	ASSLAAQGNTEAF
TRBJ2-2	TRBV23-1	ASSQGTGTGELF
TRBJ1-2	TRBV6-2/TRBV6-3	ASSSGQGRGYGYT
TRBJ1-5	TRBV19	ASSPLQGGNSNQPQH
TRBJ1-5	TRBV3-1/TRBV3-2	ASSQRARGHEPQH
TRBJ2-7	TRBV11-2	ASSVSGGSYYEQY
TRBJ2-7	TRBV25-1	ASSDHRVSQGREQY
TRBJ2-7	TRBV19	ATQDRSFPYEQY
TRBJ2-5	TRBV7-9	ASSLAAGRTLTTQY
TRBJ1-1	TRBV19	ASSIVPGGTEAF
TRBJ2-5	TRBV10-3	AISAGLAQETQY
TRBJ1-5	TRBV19	ASTTTGGGASQPQH
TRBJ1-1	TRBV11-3	ASSPYAGMGSTRTEAF
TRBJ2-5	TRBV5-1	ASSLEGGGETQY
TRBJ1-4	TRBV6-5	ASRTGGKTNEKLF
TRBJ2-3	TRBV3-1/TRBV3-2	ASSKGTSGGPDTDTQY
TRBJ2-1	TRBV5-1	ASSLDGSSYNEQF
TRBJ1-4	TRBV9	ASSPGTARGNEKLF
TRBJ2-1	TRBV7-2	ASSLARTSGGSSYNEQF
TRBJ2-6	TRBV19	ASSKGTGGTEGANVLT
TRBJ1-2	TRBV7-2	ASSFGEAAYGYT
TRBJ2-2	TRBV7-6	ASSLLGLAGTTNTGELF
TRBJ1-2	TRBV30	AWSGPPGNGYT
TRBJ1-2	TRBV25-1	ASRHKEYGYT
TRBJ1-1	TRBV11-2	ASNERGGANTEAF
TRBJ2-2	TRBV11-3	ASSFGRGLTGELF
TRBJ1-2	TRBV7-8	ASSGGQRRYGYT
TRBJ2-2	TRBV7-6	ASSYPQASGTGELF
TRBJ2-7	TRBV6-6	ASSPPGGLAGNEQY
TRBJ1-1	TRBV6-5	ASTKRQGMNTEAF
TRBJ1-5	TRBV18	ASSPEGTQNQPQH
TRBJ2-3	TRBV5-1	ASSRGRADTQY